This T cell receptor beta chain was sequenced for a study of vaccination and CD4 T cells after COVID-19. Treatment noted: roughly 10-day PBMC culture with coronavirus spike peptide pools or control peptides (ViraFEST assay). Cultured CD4+ T cells had their DNA profiled by the Oncomine TCR Beta short-read assay. Genomic DNA extraction was carried out from cultured CD4+ T cells. TCRdb itself ran the PCR reads through MiXCR, one entry per CDR3 protein. This table holds about 3,500 distinct CDR3 sequences, around two fifths found once. As concerns this clonotype: The antigen is unknown.

The sequence came from a human donor who had recovered from COVID-19. The sequenced material came from CD4+ T cells from blood, cultured in vitro.

In nucleotides, the CDR3 is TGTGCCAGCAGCCAAATCCGGGAGTCGTCAGATACGCAGTATTTT. The encoded protein is CASSQIRESSDTQYF. The chain is built from TRBV4-2 and TRBJ2-3, with TRBD2 as a possible D gene (6 bases). V was clipped by 2 bases and J by 4 bases, with 13 bases between them. CDR1 LGHNA and CDR2 YNFKEQ come from the germline V gene. This CDR3 spans 15 amino acids.